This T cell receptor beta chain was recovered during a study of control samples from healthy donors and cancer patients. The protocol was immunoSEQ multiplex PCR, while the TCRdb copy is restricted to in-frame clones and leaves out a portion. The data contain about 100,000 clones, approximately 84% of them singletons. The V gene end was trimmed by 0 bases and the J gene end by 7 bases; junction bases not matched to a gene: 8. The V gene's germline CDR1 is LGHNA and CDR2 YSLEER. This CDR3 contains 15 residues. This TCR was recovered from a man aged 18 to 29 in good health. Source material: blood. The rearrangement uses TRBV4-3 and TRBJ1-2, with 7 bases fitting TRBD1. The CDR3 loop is CASSQDRGDSIGYTF. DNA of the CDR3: TGCGCCAGCAGCCAAGATCGGGGGGACAGCATTGGCTACACCTTC.